This is a list of T cell receptor beta chains from one sample in a study of blood T cell repertoires in COVID-19. Here immunoSEQ multiplex PCR was the method, and the copy in TCRdb shows in-frame clones only, minus some. The sample includes about 46,000 clones, less than 90% seen only once; the top ten take 6.5% to 9%. The sequencing sample was made of peripheral blood. The receptors were sampled from a man in his sixties with active COVID-19. CDR3s include the opening cysteine and the closing phenylalanine or tryptophan. Each record gives: clone size, D gene, V gene, CDR3 protein. A D gene is named only where the DNA matches it firmly. Some rows have no size entry. The others give once, few or many, or a class for an expanded clone.

size: few
D: TRBD1
V: TRBV10-1
CDR3: CASRDREATEAFF

size: NA
D: NA
V: TRBV3-1/TRBV3-2
CDR3: CASSQGSGNSNEQFF

size: medium-sized
D: TRBD2
V: TRBV4-1
CDR3: CASSQDRTSGSYEQYF

size: few
D: NA
V: TRBV5-1
CDR3: CASSLAASAGEQYF

size: medium-sized
D: NA
V: TRBV11-3
CDR3: CASSFRAGGEAFF

size: NA
D: NA
V: TRBV7-8
CDR3: CASSSVAVERRYEQFF

size: NA
D: NA
V: TRBV10-3
CDR3: CAIRGSIQETQYF

size: NA
D: TRBD2
V: TRBV19
CDR3: CASSTSGINTGELFF

size: few
D: TRBD2
V: TRBV7-9
CDR3: CASSLVAGVYNEQFF

size: few
D: TRBD1
V: TRBV15
CDR3: CATSTGQGARGELFF

size: NA
D: NA
V: TRBV19
CDR3: CASSIIPGLNTEAFF

size: once
D: TRBD2
V: TRBV11-3
CDR3: CASSLGPGTSGRGETQYF

size: NA
D: NA
V: TRBV3-1/TRBV3-2
CDR3: CASSHSGTVQETQYF

size: NA
D: TRBD2
V: TRBV7-9
CDR3: CASSFPSGDTDTQYF

size: once
D: TRBD1
V: TRBV7-9
CDR3: CASSRTGVSGNTIYF

size: NA
D: TRBD1
V: TRBV4-1
CDR3: CASSQYRDRVGEQYF

size: NA
D: NA
V: TRBV5-1
CDR3: CASSLQGNYGYTF

size: NA
D: NA
V: TRBV4-1
CDR3: CASSQDRSRNEQFF

size: NA
D: TRBD1
V: TRBV19
CDR3: CASTLTGTRNQPQHF

size: NA
D: TRBD1
V: TRBV9
CDR3: CASSVSGQGAYEQYF

size: NA
D: NA
V: TRBV4-3
CDR3: CASSQELIGDTQYF

size: NA
D: TRBD2
V: TRBV6-2/TRBV6-3
CDR3: CASSYPPPDTTSGGTDTQYF

size: NA
D: TRBD1
V: TRBV6-4
CDR3: CASRRTGSNEQFF

size: once
D: TRBD1
V: TRBV27
CDR3: CASRRDRDSYEQYF

size: few
D: TRBD1
V: TRBV7-2
CDR3: CASSLAGTGVDYEQYF

size: NA
D: NA
V: TRBV7-6
CDR3: CASSLDWGKQFF